These 14 T cell receptor beta chains came from one sample sequenced in a study of blood T cell repertoires in COVID-19. Repertoires were generated with immunoSEQ multiplex PCR, while TCRdb's copy carries only in-frame clones and drops some. This table holds some 180,000 clones, roughly 76% found once. The sequenced material came from peripheral blood. The receptors come from a woman aged 45-59 years with active or convalescent COVID-19.

This rearrangement joins TRBV18 to TRBJ2-2; the D gene is possibly TRBD2 (6 bases). The CDR3 sequence is 15 residues long. Trimming pared 3 bases from V and 7 bases from J, leaving 15 bases between. Germline CDR1 and CDR2: KGHSH and LQKENI. CDR3 in amino acids: CASSPTSKVGGELFF. For the CDR3, the DNA is TGTGCCAGCTCACCCACTAGCAAGGTCGGCGGGGAGCTGTTTTTT. Complete variable domain (other parts from reference TRBV18 and TRBJ2-2): NAGVMQNPRHLVRRRGQEARLRCSPMKGHSHVYWYRQLPEEGLKFMVYLQKENIIDESGMPKERFSAEFPKEGPSILRIQQVVRGDSAAYFCASSPTSKVGGELFFGEGSRLTVL.

This clone was seen just once. CDR3 nucleotide sequence: TGTGCCAGCAGCTTACGACAGGGGAACACTGAAGCTTTCTTT. This translates into CASSLRQGNTEAFF. The rearrangement joins TRBV7-9 to TRBJ1-1, with TRBD1 matching over 7 bases. This CDR3 is built from 14 residues. Trimming at V came to 2 bases and at J to 1 base, leaving 1 base not matched to a gene. Germline-derived CDR1 and CDR2 are SEHNR and FQNEAQ (reference sequence).

This chain links TRBV4-2 with TRBJ2-1, with D possibly TRBD2 on 6 matching bases. V lost 0 bases and J lost 10, with 22 bases in between. Germline V gene sequence: CDR1 LGHNA, CDR2 YNFKEQ. This CDR3 contains 17 residues. DNA for the CDR3: TGTGCCAGCAGCCAAGATGGGAGGCGGGCGGGTGAGGGGGAGCAGTTCTTC. Translated, it gives CASSQDGRRAGEGEQFF.

This clone was seen only a few times. V gene TRBV27 combines with J gene TRBJ1-2; TRBD1 is a possible D gene (6 bases). The CDR3 length is 16 residues. Trimming took 4 bases from V and 8 from J, leaving 23 bases between them. Germline values: CDR1 MNHEY, CDR2 SMNVEV (reference sequence). As DNA, the CDR3 is TGTGCCAGCAGTTCAACCGGACAGTCTAAACGGGGAGGCTACACCTTC. Protein: CASSSTGQSKRGGYTF.

This rearrangement joins TRBV3-1 (or the pseudogene TRBV3-2) to TRBJ2-3, with 10 nucleotides matching TRBD2. Germline V gene lookup returns CDR1 LGHDT and CDR2 YNNKEL (reference sequence). The V gene end was trimmed by 0 bases and the J gene end by 11 bases; junction bases not matched to a gene: 8. The CDR3 is 15 residues long. CDR3 sequence: CASSQDLASGRKQYF. The CDR3 coding sequence is TGTGCCAGCAGCCAAGATTTGGCTAGCGGGAGAAAGCAGTATTTT.

This CDR3 reads CASNIGTSGITDTQYF. The CDR3 DNA sequence: TGTGCCAGTAACATCGGGACTAGCGGTATCACAGATACGCAGTATTTT. The rearrangement uses TRBV19 and TRBJ2-3; 11 positions agree with TRBD2. Looked up from germline, CDR1 is LNHDA and CDR2 is SQIVND (reference sequence). The CDR3 totals 16 residues. Germline trimming cut 7 bases from V and 2 bases from J; bases unmatched to any gene: 8.

This clone was seen only once. The J gene is TRBJ1-5, the V gene TRBV18; D perhaps matches TRBD1 (5 bases). The length of the CDR3 is 12 residues. V was pared by 3 bases and J by 8 bases, with 8 bases between. Looked up from germline, CDR1 is KGHSH and CDR2 is LQKENI. The CDR3 protein is CASSPPGKPQHF. The CDR3 nucleotides read TGTGCCAGCTCACCTCCAGGGAAGCCCCAGCATTTT.

This clone was counted a single time. The chain uses TRBV7-2 and TRBJ2-1, with TRBD2 identical over 9 bases. Losses at the gene ends were 4 bases for V and 9 bases for J; bases not matched to a gene: 10. The CDR3 is 15 residues long. The germline V gene has CDR1 SGHTA and CDR2 FQGNSA. This chain's CDR3 is CASSSPSGKVAEQFF. Written as DNA, the CDR3 is TGTGCCAGCAGCTCCCCTAGCGGGAAAGTGGCTGAGCAGTTCTTC.

This chain joins TRBV5-1 and TRBJ2-2; D is possibly TRBD1 (5 bases). Germline loops: CDR1 SGHRS, CDR2 YFSETQ. V was trimmed by 0 bases and J by 1 base, leaving 10 bases between them. This CDR3 is 16 amino acids long. The CDR3 is CASSLVAGRNTGELFF. In nucleotides, the CDR3 is TGCGCCAGCAGCTTGGTGGCAGGGCGGAACACCGGGGAGCTGTTTTTT.

The chain is built from TRBV6-1 and TRBJ1-6; possible D gene TRBD1, 5 bases. The V gene lost 3 bases and the J gene lost 11 bases, with 8 bases spanning the gap. Germline V gene sequence: CDR1 MNHNS, CDR2 SASEGT. The CDR3 loop spans 12 amino acids. CDR3 region: CASSEPQAPLHF. The CDR3 nucleotides are TGTGCCAGCAGTGAGCCACAGGCACCCCTCCACTTT.

The count of this clone is one. The V call is TRBV29-1, the J call TRBJ1-1; 9 positions agree with TRBD1. V was pared by 0 bases and J by 1 base, with 3 bases of the junction left unmatched. This CDR3 has 15 residues. The germline V gene has CDR1 SQVTM and CDR2 ANQGSEA. CDR3 nucleotides: TGCAGCGTTGAAGAGCTGGGACAGGGGAACACTGAAGCTTTCTTT. It translates to CSVEELGQGNTEAFF.

V is TRBV12-5 and J is TRBJ2-6; 13 bases align to TRBD2. The length of the CDR3 is 20 residues. Germline assignment: CDR1 LGHNT and CDR2 FRNRAP. V lost 6 bases, J lost 2 bases, and 13 bases stayed unmatched. The CDR3 nucleotides are TGTGCTAGTGGACCGGGACTAGCGGGACCGGGGGCCCCTGGGGCCAACGTCCTGACTTTC. As protein: CASGPGLAGPGAPGANVLTF.

The chain links TRBV4-2 to TRBJ2-1, with TRBD2 matching 9 bases. The CDR3 runs 14 residues. From germline, CDR1 is LGHNA and CDR2 YNFKEQ. J lost 6 bases, V lost 2 bases, and 2 bases had no gene match. CDR3 loop: CASSQKAGGNEQFF. CDR3 sequence (DNA): TGTGCCAGCAGCCAAAAAGCGGGAGGCAATGAGCAGTTCTTC.

This chain links TRBV19 with TRBJ2-1; D is perhaps TRBD2 (6 bases). The V gene lost 7 bases and the J gene lost 3 bases, with 16 bases spanning the gap. This CDR3 comprises 15 residues. CDR1 and CDR2 (germline): LNHDA, SQIVND (reference sequence). The CDR3 region has the DNA TGTGCCAGTACCGCCCTTCTCGGGGGCTACAATGAGCAGTTCTTC. Its protein product is CASTALLGGYNEQFF. Filled out from reference TRBV19 and TRBJ2-1, the complete variable domain reads DGGITQSPKYLFRKEGQNVTLSCEQNLNHDAMYWYRQDPGQGLRLIYYSQIVNDFQKGDIAEGYSVSREKKESFPLTVTSAQKNPTAFYLCASTALLGGYNEQFFGPGTRLTVL.